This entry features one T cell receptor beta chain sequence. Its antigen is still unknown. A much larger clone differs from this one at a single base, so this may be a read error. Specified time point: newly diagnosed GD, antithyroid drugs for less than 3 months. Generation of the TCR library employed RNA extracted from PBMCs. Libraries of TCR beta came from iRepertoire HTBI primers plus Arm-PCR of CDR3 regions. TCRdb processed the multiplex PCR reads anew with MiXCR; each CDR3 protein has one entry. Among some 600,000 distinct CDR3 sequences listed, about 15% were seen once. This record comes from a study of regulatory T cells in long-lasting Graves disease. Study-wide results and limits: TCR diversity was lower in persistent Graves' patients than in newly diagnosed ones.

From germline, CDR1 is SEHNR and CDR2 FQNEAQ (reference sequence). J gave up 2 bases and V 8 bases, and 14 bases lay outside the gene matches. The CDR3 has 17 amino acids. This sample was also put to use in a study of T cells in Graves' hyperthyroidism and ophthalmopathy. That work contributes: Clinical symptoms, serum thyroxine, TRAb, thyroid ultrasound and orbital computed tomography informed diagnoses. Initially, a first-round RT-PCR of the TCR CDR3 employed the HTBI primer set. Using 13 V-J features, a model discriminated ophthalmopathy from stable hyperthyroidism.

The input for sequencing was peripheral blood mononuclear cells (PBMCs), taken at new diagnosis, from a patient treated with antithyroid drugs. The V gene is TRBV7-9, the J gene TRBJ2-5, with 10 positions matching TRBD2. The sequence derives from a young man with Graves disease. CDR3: CASGQTQGAGGQETQYF. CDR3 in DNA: TGTGCCAGCGGCCAGACCCAGGGAGCGGGAGGGCAAGAGACCCAGTACTTC.